This T cell receptor beta chain was captured in a study of T cells in localized non-small cell lung cancer. Per germline, CDR1 LNHNV and CDR2 YYDKDF (reference sequence). The CDR3 consists of 17 residues. Trimming at V came to 4 bases and at J to 9 bases, leaving 16 bases not matched to a gene. In the case of this clone: The target antigen is unknown.

Study results and caveats: Heterogeneity cannot be ruled out, as sequencing used one tumor region only. Prolonged overall survival went with higher T cell density in the blood. Tumor trailed uninvolved adjacent lung in T cell clonality, which peaked there. Appearances in adjacent lung were noted for a median about 50 of the top 100 tumor clones.

Generated by immunoSEQ multiplex PCR, the TCRdb table keeps only in-frame clones and is missing some. The sample carries approximately 24,000 clones, roughly 80% recorded once. Source: peripheral blood, taken before any cancer treatment. The rearrangement links TRBV15 to TRBJ2-1; 9 bases are a match to TRBD2. This receptor was identified in a man aged 35 to 70 with stage III squamous cell lung carcinoma. CDR3 DNA: TGTGCCACCAGCAATACGTACTCTAGCGGGAAAAGTAGTGAGCAGTTCTTC. Translated: CATSNTYSSGKSSEQFF.